This T cell receptor (beta chain) was retrieved from a study of T cell responses to AZD1222 COVID-19 vaccine. For the study at large: Pooling of second doses given at about 4 or about 12 weeks was done.

Assay used: immunoSEQ multiplex PCR; TCRdb lists only in-frame clones, some missing. The sample contains about 160,000 clones, around nine tenths of which appear only once. Whole-study results and caveats: A reported finding is that nearly half of spike-specific TCRs target unmutated variant regions. Donors, mostly white British, included more females; clonal diversity was possibly underestimated.

A note on this clone: Its matching antigen is unknown.

This specimen was peripheral blood, taken on day 0 of AZD1222 vaccination. The TCR was taken from an adult in good health.

The CDR3 spells CASSVGGGNEQFF. The CDR3 bases are TGTGCCAGCAGCGTTGGGGGTGGGAATGAGCAGTTCTTC. This sequence joins TRBV9 and TRBJ2-1, with D perhaps being TRBD1 or TRBD2 (5 bases each). V lost 2 bases and J 7 bases, leaving 10 bases between the germline ends. The CDR3 sequence is 13 residues long. Germline loops: CDR1 SGDLS, CDR2 YYNGEE.